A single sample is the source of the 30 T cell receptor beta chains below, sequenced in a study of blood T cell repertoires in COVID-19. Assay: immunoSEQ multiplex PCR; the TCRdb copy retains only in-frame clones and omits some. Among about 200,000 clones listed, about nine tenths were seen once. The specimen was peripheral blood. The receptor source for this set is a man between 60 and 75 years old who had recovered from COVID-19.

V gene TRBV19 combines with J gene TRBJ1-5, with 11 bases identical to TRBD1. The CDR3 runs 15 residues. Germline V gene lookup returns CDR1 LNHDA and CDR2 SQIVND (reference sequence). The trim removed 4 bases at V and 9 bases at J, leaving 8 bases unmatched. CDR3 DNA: TGTGCCAGTAGTAGGGACAGGGGGATCGTAGGGCCCCAGCATTTT. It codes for CASSRDRGIVGPQHF.

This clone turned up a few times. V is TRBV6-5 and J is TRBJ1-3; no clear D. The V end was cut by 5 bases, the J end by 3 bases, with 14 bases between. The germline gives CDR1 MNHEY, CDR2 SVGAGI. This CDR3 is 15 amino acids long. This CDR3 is CASSRSGNFGNTIYF. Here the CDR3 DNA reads TGTGCCAGCAGTCGGTCGGGTAATTTTGGAAACACCATATATTTT.

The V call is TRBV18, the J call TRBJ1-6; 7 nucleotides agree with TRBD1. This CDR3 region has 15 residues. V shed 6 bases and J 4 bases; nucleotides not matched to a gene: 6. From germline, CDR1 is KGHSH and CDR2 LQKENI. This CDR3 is CASSETGLYNSPLHF. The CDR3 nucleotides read TGTGCCAGCTCCGAGACAGGGTTGTATAATTCACCCCTCCACTTT.

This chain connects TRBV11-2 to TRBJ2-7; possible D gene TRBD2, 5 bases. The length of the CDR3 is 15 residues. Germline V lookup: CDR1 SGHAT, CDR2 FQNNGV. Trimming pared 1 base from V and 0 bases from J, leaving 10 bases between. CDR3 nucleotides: TGTGCCAGCAGCTTAGCGGCGGGTTTCTCCTACGAGCAGTACTTC. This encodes CASSLAAGFSYEQYF.

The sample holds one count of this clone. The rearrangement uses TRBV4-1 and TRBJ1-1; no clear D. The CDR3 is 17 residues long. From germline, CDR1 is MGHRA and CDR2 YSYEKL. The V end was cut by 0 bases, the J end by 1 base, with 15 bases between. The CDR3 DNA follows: TGCGCCAGCAGCCAAGATTCCTCCGCGGGGAAGAACACTGAAGCTTTCTTT. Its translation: CASSQDSSAGKNTEAFF.

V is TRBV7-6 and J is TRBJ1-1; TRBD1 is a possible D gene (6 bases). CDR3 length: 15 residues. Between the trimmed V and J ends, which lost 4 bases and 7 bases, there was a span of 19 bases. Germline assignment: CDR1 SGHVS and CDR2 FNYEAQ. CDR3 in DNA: TGTGCCAGCAGCTCCGGGGTCGGGGGGGCGAGTGAAGCTTTCTTT. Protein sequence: CASSSGVGGASEAFF.

The CDR3 DNA sequence: TGTGCCAGCAGCGCCGGGGGACAGGGGGCTCATCGCACCTTC. The encoded protein is CASSAGGQGAHRTF. The V and J genes are TRBV5-5 and TRBJ1-2, with 12 nucleotides matching TRBD1. The CDR3 loop spans 14 amino acids. Trimming at V came to 4 bases and at J to 13 bases, leaving 11 bases not matched to a gene. Germline loops: CDR1 SGHKS, CDR2 YYEKEE (reference sequence).

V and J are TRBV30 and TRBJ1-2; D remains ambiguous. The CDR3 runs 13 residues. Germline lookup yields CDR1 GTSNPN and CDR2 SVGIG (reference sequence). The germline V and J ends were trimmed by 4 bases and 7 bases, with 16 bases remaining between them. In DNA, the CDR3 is TGTGCCTGGACCCTGCGGGCAGAGAGTGGCTACACCTTC. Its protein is CAWTLRAESGYTF.

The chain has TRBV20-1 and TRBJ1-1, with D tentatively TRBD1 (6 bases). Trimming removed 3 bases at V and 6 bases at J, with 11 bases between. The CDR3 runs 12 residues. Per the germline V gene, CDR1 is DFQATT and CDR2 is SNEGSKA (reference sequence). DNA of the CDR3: TGCAGTGCTAGTCCAGGGGCCGCTGAAGCTTTCTTT. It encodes CSASPGAAEAFF.

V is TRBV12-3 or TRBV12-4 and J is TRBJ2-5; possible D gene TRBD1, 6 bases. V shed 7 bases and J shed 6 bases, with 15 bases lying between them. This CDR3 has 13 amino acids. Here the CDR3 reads CASIVWGQKTQYF. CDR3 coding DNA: TGTGCCAGCATTGTTTGGGGGCAGAAGACCCAGTACTTC.

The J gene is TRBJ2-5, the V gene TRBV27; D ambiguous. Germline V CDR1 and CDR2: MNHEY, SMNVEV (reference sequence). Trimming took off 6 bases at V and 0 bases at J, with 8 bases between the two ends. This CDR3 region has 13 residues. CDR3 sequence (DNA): TGTGCCAGCAGCCCGACACACCAAGAGACCCAGTACTTC. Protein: CASSPTHQETQYF.

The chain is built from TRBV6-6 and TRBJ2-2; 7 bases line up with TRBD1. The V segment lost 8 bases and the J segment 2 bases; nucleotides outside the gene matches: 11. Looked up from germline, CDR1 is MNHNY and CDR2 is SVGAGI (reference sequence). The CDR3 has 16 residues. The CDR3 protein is CASSPQGTANTGELFF. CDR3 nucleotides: TGTGCCAGCTCCCCACAAGGGACAGCTAACACCGGGGAGCTGTTTTTT.

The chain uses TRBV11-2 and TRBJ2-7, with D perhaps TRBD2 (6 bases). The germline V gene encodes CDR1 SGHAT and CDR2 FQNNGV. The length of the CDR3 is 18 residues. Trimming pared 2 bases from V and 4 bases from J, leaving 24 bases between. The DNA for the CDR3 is TGTGCCAGCAGCTTAAAAGGCGTCTGGGGAGGAGTGGGATACGAGCAGTACTTC. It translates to CASSLKGVWGGVGYEQYF.

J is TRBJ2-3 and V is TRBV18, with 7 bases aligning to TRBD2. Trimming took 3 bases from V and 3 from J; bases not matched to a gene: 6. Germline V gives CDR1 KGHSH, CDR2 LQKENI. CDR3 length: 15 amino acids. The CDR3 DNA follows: TGTGCCAGCTCACCGGGACTATGGGCGACAGATACGCAGTATTTT. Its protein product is CASSPGLWATDTQYF.

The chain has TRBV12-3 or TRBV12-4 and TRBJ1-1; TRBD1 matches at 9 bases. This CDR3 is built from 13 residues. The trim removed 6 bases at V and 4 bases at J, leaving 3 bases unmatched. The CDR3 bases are TGTGCCAGCAGGGAGACAGGGGGCACTGAAGCTTTCTTT. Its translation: CASRETGGTEAFF.

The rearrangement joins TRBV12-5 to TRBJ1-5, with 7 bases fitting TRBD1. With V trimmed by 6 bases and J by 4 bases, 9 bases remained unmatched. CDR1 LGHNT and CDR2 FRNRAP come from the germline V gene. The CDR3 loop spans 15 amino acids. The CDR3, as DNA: TGTGCTAGTGGGTCGCCGGGACAGCTAAATCAGCCCCAGCATTTT. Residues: CASGSPGQLNQPQHF. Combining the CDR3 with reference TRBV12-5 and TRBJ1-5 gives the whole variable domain DARVTQTPRHKVTEMGQEVTMRCQPILGHNTVFWYRQTMMQGLELLAYFRNRAPLDDSGMPKDRFSAEMPDATLATLKIQPSEPRDSAVYFCASGSPGQLNQPQHFGDGTRLSIL.

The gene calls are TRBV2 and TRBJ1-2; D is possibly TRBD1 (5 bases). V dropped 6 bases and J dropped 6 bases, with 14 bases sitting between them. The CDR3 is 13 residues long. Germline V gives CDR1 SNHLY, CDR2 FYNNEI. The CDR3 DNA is TGTGCCAGCAGGAGCGGGGCTGGCCATGGCTACACCTTC. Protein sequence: CASRSGAGHGYTF.

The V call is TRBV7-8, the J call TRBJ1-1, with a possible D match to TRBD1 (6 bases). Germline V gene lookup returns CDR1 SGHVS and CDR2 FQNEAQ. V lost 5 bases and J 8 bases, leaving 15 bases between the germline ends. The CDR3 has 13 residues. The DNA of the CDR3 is TGTGCCAGCAGCCCAACAGGGTCAAGGGAAGCTTTCTTT. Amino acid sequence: CASSPTGSREAFF.

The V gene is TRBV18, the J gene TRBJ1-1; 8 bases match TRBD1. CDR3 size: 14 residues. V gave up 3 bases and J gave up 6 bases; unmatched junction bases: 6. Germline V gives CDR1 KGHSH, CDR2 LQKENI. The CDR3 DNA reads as TGTGCCAGCTCACCCAAGGACAGGGAGGCTGAAGCTTTCTTT. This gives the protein CASSPKDREAEAFF.

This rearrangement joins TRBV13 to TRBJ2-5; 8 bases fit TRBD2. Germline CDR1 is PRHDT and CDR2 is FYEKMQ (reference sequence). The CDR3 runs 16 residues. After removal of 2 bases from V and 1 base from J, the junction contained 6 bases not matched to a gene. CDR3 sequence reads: CASSLTSGPRQETQYF. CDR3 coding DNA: TGTGCCAGCAGCTTAACTAGCGGACCGCGCCAAGAGACCCAGTACTTC.

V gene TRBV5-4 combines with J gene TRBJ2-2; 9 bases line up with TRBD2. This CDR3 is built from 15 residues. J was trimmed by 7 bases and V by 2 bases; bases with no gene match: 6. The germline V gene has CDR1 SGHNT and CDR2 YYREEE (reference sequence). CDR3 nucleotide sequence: TGTGCCAGCAGCTTTAGCGGGGGCCAGGGCGGGGAGCTGTTTTTT. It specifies CASSFSGGQGGELFF.

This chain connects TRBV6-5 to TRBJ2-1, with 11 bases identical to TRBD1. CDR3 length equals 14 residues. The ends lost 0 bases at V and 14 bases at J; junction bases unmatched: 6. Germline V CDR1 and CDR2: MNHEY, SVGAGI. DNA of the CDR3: TGTGCCAGCAGTTACTCAGGGACAGGGGGTCTCAAGTTCTTC. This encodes CASSYSGTGGLKFF.

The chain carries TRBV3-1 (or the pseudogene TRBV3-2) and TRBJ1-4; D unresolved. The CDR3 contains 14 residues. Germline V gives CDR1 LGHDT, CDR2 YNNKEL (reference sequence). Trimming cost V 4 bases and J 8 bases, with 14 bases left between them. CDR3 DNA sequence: TGTGCCAGCAGCCCCTCAGGCCTTAGAGAAAAACTGTTTTTT. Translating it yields CASSPSGLREKLFF.

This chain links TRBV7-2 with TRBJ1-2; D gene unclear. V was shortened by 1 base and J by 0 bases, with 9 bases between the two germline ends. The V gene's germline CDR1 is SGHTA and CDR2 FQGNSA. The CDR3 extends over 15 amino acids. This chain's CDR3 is CASSLGTGANYGYTF. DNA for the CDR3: TGTGCCAGCAGCTTAGGGACGGGAGCTAACTATGGCTACACCTTC.

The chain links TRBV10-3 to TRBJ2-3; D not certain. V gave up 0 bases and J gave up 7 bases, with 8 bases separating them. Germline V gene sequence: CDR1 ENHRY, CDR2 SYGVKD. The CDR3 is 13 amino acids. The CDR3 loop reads CAISESESNTQYF. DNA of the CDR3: TGTGCCATCAGTGAGTCGGAGAGTAATACGCAGTATTTT.

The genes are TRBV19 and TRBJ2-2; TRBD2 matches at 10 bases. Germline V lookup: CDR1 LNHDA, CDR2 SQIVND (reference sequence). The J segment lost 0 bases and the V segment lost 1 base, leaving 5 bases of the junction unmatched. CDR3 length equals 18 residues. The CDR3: CASSIVASGSANTGELFF. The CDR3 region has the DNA TGTGCCAGTAGTATAGTGGCTAGCGGGAGTGCGAACACCGGGGAGCTGTTTTTT. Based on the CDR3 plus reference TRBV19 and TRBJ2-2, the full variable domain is DGGITQSPKYLFRKEGQNVTLSCEQNLNHDAMYWYRQDPGQGLRLIYYSQIVNDFQKGDIAEGYSVSREKKESFPLTVTSAQKNPTAFYLCASSIVASGSANTGELFFGEGSRLTVL.

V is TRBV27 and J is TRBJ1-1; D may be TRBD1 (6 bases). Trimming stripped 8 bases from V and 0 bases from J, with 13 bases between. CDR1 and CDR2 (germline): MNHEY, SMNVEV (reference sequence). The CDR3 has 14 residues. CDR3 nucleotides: TGTGCCAGCGGTCAGGGGCCATTGAACACTGAAGCTTTCTTT. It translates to CASGQGPLNTEAFF.

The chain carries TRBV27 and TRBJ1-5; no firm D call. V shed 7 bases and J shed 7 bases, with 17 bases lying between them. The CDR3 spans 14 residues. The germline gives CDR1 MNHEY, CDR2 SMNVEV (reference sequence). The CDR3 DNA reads TGTGCCAGCAACAAACACGGATACGGGCAGCCCCAGCATTTT. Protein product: CASNKHGYGQPQHF.

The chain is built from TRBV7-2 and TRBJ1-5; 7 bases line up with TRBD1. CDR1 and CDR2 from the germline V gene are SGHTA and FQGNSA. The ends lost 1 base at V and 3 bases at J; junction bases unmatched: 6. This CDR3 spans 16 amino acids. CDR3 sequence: CASSLGADRTNQPQHF. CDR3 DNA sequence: TGTGCCAGCAGCTTAGGAGCGGACAGGACCAATCAGCCCCAGCATTTT.

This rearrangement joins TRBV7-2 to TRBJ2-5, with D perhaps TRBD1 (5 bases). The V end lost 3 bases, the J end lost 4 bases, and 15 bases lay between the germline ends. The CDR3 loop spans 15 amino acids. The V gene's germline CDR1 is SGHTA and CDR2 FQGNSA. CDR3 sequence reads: CASSLGRVGGETQYF. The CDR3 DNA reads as TGTGCCAGCAGCTTGGGCAGGGTTGGTGGAGAGACCCAGTACTTC.